Given below is one TCR beta chain in context. The data originate from a study of shared T cell receptors in the human thymus. The protocol was immunoSEQ multiplex PCR, while the TCRdb copy is restricted to in-frame clones and leaves out a portion. The sample lists 540,000 or so clones; about 80% were seen once. CDR3 length: 14 amino acids. Germline CDR1 is MDHEN and CDR2 is SYDVKM. Trimming took off 5 bases at V and 0 bases at J, with 11 bases between the two ends. These data were also reused for a study on human thymus T cells. That investigation notes: Surgeons resected thymus tissue during corrective heart surgery. V and J genes seemed to be used with bias in thymic and blood repertoires. What related research reported was that thymic repertoires overlapped highly among unrelated individuals.

Specimen: thymocytes. The TCR was taken from a boy under three years old with a congenital heart defect. The chain joins TRBV28 to TRBJ2-7; D is perhaps TRBD1 (6 bases). This chain's CDR3 is CASSKRDNSYEQYF. CDR3 DNA sequence: TGTGCCAGCAGTAAACGGGACAACTCCTACGAGCAGTACTTC.